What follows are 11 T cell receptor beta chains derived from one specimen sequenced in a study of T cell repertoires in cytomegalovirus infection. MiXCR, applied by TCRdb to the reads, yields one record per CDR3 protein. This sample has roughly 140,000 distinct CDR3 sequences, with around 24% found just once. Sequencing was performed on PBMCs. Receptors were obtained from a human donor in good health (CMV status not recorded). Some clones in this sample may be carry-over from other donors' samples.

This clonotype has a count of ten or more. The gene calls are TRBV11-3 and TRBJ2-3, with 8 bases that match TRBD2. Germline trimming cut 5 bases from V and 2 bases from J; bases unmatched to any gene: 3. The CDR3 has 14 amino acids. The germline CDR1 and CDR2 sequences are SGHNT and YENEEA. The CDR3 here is CASSRTSSTDTQYF. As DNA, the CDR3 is TGTGCCAGCAGCCGGACTAGCTCCACAGATACGCAGTATTTT.

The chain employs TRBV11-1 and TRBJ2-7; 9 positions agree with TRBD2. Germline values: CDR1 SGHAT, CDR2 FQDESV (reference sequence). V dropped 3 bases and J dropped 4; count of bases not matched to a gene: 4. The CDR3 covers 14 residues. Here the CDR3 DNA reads TGTGCCAGCAGCTTTAGCGGGAGTGGGTACGAGCAGTACTTC. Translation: CASSFSGSGYEQYF.

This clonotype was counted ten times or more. CDR3 DNA: TGTGCCAGCAGCTTAGCCCGCCAGGGTGAGACCCAGTACTTC. This translates into CASSLARQGETQYF. J is TRBJ2-5 and V is TRBV7-2, with a tentative D call TRBD1 (5 bases). The V gene's germline CDR1 is SGHTA and CDR2 FQGNSA. The CDR3 contains 14 residues. Between the trimmed V and J ends, which lost 0 bases and 5 bases, there was a span of 10 bases.

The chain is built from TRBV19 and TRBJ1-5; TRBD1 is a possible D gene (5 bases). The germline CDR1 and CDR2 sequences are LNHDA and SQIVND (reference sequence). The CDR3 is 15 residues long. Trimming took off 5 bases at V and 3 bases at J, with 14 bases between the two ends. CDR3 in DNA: TGTGCCAGTAGTGTTCGGGACTCCCCCAATCAGCCCCAGCATTTT. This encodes CASSVRDSPNQPQHF.

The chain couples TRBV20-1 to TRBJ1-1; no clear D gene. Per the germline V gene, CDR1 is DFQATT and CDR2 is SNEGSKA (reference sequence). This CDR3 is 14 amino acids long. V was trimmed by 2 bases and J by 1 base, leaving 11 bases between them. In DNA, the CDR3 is TGCAGTGCTAGATCGGTGACTGAGAACACTGAAGCTTTCTTT. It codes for CSARSVTENTEAFF.

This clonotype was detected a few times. CDR3 in amino acids: CASKLTGEETQYF. CDR3 nucleotide sequence: TGTGCCAGCAAACTGACAGGCGAGGAGACCCAGTACTTC. The chain carries TRBV2 and TRBJ2-5; a possible D gene is TRBD1 (6 bases). The CDR3 loop spans 13 amino acids. Per germline, CDR1 SNHLY and CDR2 FYNNEI. V dropped 7 bases and J dropped 5 bases, with 14 bases sitting between them. Combining the CDR3 with reference TRBV2 and TRBJ2-5 gives the whole variable domain EPEVTQTPSHQVTQMGQEVILRCVPISNHLYFYWYRQILGQKVEFLVSFYNNEISEKSEIFDDQFSVERPDGSNFTLKIRSTKLEDSAMYFCASKLTGEETQYFGPGTRLLVL.

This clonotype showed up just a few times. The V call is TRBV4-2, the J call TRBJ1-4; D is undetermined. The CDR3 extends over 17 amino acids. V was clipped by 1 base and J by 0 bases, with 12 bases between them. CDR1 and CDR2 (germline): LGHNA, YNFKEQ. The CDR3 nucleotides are TGTGCCAGCAGCCAAGGAGGGTCAGTTGCAACTAATGAAAAACTGTTTTTT. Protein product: CASSQGGSVATNEKLFF.

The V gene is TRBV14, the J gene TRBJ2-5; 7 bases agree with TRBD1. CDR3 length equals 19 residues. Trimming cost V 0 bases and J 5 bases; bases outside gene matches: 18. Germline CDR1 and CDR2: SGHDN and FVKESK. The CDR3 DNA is TGTGCCAGCAGCCAAGAATCGGACAGGTTCTTCCAGAGGCGGGAGACCCAGTACTTC. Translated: CASSQESDRFFQRRETQYF.

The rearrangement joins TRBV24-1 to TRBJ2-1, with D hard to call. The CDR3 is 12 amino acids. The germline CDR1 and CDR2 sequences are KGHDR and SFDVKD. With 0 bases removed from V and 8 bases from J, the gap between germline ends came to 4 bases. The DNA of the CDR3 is TGTGCCACCAGTGATTTGGGCGATGAGCAGTTCTTC. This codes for CATSDLGDEQFF.

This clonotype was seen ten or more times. This chain's CDR3 is CASSLDRSELFF. The CDR3 DNA reads TGTGCCAGCAGCTTAGATCGTTCGGAGCTGTTTTTT. The chain combines TRBV7-6 with TRBJ2-2; D gene unclear. The CDR3 sequence is 12 residues long. Looked up from germline, CDR1 is SGHVS and CDR2 is FNYEAQ. Trimming removed 1 base from V and 10 bases from J, with 7 bases in between.

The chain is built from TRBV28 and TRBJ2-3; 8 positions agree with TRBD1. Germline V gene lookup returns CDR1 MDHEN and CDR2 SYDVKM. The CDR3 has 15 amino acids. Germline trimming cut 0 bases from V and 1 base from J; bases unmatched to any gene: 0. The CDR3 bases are TGTGCCAGCAGTTTATGGACAGGGGGCACAGATACGCAGTATTTT. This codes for CASSLWTGGTDTQYF. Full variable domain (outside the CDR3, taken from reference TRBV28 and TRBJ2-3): DVKVTQSSRYLVKRTGEKVFLECVQDMDHENMFWYRQDPGLGLRLIYFSYDVKMKEKGDIPEGYSVSREKKERFSLILESASTNQTSMYLCASSLWTGGTDTQYFGPGTRLTVL.